The clone carrying this T cell receptor beta chain was picked up a small number of times. The data derive from a study of Ad26.COV2.S vaccination and SARS-CoV-2 variants. From germline, CDR1 is MGHDK and CDR2 SYGVNS. The CDR3 sequence is 17 residues long. V lost 6 bases and J lost 4, with 23 bases in between. Treatment specified: 15 to 20 received Ad26.COV2.S at low or high dose, single or two shots; about 5 received placebo; per-sample allocation not given. After the first vaccine or placebo injection, samples were drawn on day 63. Some clones are missing from TCRdb's copy, which holds only in-frame ones; the method was immunoSEQ multiplex PCR. The sample lists approximately 410,000 clones, about nine tenths seen once, with less than 2% in the top ten.

The TCR originated in a person between 18 and 60 years old who received the Ad26.COV2.S COVID-19 vaccine or a placebo. The chain recombines TRBV25-1 with TRBJ2-3, with a possible D match to TRBD2 (5 bases). Sequencing was performed on peripheral blood, taken in a trial of Ad26.COV2.S vaccine versus placebo. The CDR3 protein is CASRGVPGLEDADTQYF. The CDR3 DNA sequence: TGTGCCAGCAGGGGAGTACCGGGCCTCGAGGACGCAGATACGCAGTATTTT.